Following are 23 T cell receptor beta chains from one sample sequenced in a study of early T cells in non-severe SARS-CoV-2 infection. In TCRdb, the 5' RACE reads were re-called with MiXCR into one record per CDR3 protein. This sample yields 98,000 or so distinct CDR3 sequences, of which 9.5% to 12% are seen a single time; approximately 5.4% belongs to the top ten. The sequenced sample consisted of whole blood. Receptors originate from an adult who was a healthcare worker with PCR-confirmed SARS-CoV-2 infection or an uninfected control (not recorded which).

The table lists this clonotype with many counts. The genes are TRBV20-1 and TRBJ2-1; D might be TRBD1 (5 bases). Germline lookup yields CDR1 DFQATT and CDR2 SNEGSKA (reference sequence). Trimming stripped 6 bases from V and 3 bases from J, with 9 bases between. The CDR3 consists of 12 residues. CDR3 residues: CSATQGYNEQFF. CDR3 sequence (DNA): TGCAGTGCAACTCAGGGCTACAATGAGCAGTTCTTC.

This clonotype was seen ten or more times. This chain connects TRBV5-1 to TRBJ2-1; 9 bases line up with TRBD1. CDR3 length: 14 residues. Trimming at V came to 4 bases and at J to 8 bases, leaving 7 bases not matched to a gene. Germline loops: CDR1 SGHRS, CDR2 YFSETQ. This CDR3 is CASSPGGTGYEQFF. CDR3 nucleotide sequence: TGCGCCAGCAGCCCCGGCGGGACAGGGTATGAGCAGTTCTTC.

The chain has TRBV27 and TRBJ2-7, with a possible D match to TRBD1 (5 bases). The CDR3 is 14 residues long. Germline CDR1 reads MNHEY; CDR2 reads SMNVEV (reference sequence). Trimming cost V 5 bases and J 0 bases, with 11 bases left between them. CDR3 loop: CASSALDNSYEQYF. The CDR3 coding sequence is TGTGCCAGCAGTGCCCTGGACAACTCCTACGAGCAGTACTTC.

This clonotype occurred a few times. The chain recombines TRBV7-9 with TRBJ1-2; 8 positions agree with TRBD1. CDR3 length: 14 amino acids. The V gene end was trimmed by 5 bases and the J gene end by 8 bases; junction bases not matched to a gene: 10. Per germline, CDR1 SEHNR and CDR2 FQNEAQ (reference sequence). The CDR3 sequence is CASSPLDREGGYTF. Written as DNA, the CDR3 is TGTGCCAGCAGCCCACTGGACAGGGAGGGAGGCTACACCTTC.

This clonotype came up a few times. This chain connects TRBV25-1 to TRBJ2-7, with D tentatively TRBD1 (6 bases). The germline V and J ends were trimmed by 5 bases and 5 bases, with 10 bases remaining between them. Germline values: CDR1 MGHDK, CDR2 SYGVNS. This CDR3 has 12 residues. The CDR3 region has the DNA TGTGCCAGCAGTAAGGGGGTGCACGAGCAGTACTTC. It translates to CASSKGVHEQYF.

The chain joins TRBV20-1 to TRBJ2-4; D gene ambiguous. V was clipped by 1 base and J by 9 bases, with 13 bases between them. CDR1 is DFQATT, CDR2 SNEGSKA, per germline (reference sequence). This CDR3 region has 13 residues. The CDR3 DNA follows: TGCAGTGCTAGAGTGCCAGGTTTGGGCATTCAGTACTTC. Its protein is CSARVPGLGIQYF.

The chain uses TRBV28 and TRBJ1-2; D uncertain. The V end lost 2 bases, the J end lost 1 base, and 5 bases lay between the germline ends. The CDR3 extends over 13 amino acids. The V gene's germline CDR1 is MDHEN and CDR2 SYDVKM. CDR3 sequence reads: CASSLARNYGYTF. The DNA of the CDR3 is TGTGCCAGCAGTTTAGCCCGTAACTATGGCTACACCTTC.

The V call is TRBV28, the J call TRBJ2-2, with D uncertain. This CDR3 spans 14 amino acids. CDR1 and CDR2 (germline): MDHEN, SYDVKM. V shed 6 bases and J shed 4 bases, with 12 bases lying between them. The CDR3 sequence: CASRVGDFTGELFF. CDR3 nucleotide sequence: TGTGCCAGCAGGGTGGGCGATTTCACCGGGGAGCTGTTTTTT.

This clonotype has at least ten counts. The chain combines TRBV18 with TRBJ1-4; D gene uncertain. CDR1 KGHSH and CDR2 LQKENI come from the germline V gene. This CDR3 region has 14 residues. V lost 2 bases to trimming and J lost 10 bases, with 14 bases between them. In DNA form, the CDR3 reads TGTGCCAGCTCACCAGTTCCTGTTGCGGGAAAACTGTTTTTT. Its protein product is CASSPVPVAGKLFF. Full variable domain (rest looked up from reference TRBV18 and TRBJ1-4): NAGVMQNPRHLVRRRGQEARLRCSPMKGHSHVYWYRQLPEEGLKFMVYLQKENIIDESGMPKERFSAEFPKEGPSILRIQQVVRGDSAAYFCASSPVPVAGKLFFGSGTQLSVL.

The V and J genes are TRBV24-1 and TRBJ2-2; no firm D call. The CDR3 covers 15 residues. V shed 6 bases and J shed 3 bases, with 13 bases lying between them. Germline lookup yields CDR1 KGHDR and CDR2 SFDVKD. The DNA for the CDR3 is TGTGCCACCAGTTCCCCAGGACCTGACACCGGGGAGCTGTTTTTT. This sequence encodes CATSSPGPDTGELFF.

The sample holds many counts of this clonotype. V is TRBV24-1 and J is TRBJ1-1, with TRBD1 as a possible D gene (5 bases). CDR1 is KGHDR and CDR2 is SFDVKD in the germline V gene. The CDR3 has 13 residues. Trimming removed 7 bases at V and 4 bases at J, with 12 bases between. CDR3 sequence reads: CATSLGGGTEAFF. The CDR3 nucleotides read TGTGCCACCAGCTTGGGGGGGGGCACTGAAGCTTTCTTT.

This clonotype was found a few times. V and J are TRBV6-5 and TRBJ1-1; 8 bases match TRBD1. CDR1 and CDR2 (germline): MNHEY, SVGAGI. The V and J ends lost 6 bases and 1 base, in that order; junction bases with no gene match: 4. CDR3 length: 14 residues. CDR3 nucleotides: TGTGCCAGCAGCTATGGACAGGGGAACACTGAAGCTTTCTTT. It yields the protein CASSYGQGNTEAFF.

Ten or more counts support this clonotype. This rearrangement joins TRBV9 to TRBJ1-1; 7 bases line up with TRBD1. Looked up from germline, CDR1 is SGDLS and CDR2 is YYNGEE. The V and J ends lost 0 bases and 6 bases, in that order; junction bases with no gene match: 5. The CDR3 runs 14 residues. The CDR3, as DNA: TGTGCCAGCAGCGTAGGACAGGGTAAGGCTGAAGCTTTCTTT. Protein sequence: CASSVGQGKAEAFF.

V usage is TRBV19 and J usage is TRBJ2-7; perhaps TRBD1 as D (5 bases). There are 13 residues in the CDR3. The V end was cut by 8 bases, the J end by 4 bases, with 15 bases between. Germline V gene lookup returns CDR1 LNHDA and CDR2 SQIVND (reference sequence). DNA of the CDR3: TGTGCCAGTGGTCCGGCGCCAGGGTACGAGCAGTACTTC. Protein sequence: CASGPAPGYEQYF.

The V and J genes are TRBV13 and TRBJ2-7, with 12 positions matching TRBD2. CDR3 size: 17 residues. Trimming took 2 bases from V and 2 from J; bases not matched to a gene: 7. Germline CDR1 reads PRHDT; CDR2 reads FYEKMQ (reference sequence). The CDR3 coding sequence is TGTGCCAGCAGCTTAACGTCCCGGACTAGCGGGACCTACGAGCAGTACTTC. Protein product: CASSLTSRTSGTYEQYF.

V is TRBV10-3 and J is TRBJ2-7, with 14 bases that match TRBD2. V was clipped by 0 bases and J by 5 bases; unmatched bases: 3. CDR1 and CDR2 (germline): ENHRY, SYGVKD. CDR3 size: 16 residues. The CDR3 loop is CAISESTSGRGHEQYF. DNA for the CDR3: TGTGCCATCAGTGAGTCGACTAGCGGGAGGGGCCACGAGCAGTACTTC.

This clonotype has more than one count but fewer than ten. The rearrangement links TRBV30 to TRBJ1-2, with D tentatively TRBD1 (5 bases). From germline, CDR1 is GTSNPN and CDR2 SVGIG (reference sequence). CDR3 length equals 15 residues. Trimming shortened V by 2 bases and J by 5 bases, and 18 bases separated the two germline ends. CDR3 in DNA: TGTGCCTGGAGTACGGAAACCGGGACGGCGTATGGCTACACCTTC. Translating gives CAWSTETGTAYGYTF.

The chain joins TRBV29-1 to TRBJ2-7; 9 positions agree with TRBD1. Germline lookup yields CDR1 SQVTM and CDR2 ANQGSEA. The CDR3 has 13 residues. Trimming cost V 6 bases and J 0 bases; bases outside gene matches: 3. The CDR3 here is CSVRTGDSYEQYF. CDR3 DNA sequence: TGCAGCGTAAGGACAGGGGACTCCTACGAGCAGTACTTC.

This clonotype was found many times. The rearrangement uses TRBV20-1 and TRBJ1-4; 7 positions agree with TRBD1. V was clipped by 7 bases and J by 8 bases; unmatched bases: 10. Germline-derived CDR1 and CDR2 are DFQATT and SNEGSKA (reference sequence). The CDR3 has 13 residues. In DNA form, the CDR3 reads TGCAGTGTCACGGACAGGACGGGAGAAAAACTGTTTTTT. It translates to CSVTDRTGEKLFF.

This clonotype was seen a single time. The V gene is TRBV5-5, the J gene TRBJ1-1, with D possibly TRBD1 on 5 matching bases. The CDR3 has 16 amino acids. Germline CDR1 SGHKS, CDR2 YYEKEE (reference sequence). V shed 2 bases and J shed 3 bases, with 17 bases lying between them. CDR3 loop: CASSLGPTPRDTEAFF. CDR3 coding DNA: TGTGCCAGCAGCTTAGGGCCGACTCCCAGGGACACTGAAGCTTTCTTT.

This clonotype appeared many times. The CDR3 loop reads CASSRQYNEQFF. DNA for the CDR3: TGTGCCAGCAGTCGACAGTACAATGAGCAGTTCTTC. This chain links TRBV12-3 or TRBV12-4 with TRBJ2-1; a possible D gene is TRBD1 (5 bases). Trimming shortened V by 5 bases and J by 4 bases, and 6 bases separated the two germline ends. There are 12 residues in the CDR3.

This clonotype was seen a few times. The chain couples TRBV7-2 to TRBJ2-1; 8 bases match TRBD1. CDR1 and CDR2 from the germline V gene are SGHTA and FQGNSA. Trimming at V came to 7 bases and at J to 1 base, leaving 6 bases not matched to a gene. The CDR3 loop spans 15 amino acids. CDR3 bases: TGTGCCAGCACCCCTCGGACAGGGTCCTACAATGAGCAGTTCTTC. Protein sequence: CASTPRTGSYNEQFF.

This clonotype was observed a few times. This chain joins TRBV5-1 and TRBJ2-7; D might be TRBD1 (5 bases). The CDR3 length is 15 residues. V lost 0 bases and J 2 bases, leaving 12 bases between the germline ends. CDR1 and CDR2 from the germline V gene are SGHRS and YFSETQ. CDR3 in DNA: TGCGCCAGCAGCTTGGGACAGCCGATAACCTACGAGCAGTACTTC. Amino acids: CASSLGQPITYEQYF.